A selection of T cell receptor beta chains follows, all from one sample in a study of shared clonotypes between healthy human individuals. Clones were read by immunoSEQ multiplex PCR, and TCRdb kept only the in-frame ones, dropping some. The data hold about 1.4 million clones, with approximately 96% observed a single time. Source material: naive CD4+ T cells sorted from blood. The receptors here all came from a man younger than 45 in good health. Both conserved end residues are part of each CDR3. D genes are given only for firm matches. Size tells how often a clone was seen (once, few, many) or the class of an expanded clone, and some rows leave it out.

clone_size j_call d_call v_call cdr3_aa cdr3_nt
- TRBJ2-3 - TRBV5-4 CASSPERGTDTQYF TGTGCCAGCAGCCCGGAGCGGGGCACAGATACGCAGTATTTT
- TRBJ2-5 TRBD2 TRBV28 CASSSGGTSGRQETQYF TGTGCCAGCAGTTCGGGTGGGACTAGCGGACGCCAAGAGACCCAGTACTTC
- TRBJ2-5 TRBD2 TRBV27 CASSLSSGRQEGETQYF TGTGCCAGCAGTCTCTCTAGCGGGAGACAGGAGGGGGAGACCCAGTACTTC
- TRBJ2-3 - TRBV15 CATSRKMNTQYF TGTGCCACCAGCAGAAAGATGAATACGCAGTATTTT
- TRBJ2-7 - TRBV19 CASSIGGSEQYF TGTGCCAGTAGTATTGGGGGCTCCGAGCAGTACTTC
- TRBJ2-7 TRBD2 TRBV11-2 CASSSSGRAPHEQYF TGTGCCAGCAGCTCCAGCGGGAGGGCCCCCCACGAGCAGTACTTC
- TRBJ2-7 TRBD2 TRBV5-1 CASGRSGGGRGYEQYF TGCGCCAGCGGCAGGAGCGGGGGCGGGAGAGGTTACGAGCAGTACTTC
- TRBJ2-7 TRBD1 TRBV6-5 CASRGGQGGEQYF TGTGCCAGCAGGGGCGGACAGGGTGGCGAGCAGTACTTC
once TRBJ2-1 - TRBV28 CASSLLRWDSRNEQFF TGTGCCAGCAGTTTATTACGATGGGACTCAAGAAATGAGCAGTTCTTC
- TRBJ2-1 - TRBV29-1 CSVEGLPLRGAHNEQFF TGCAGCGTTGAAGGTCTTCCCCTCAGGGGGGCTCACAATGAGCAGTTCTTC
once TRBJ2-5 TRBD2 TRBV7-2 CASSLALAGGRGTQYF TGTGCCAGCAGCTTAGCGCTAGCGGGAGGTCGGGGGACCCAGTACTTC
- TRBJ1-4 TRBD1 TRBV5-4 CASSSYQGDEKLFF TGTGCCAGCAGCTCATACCAGGGGGACGAAAAACTGTTTTTT
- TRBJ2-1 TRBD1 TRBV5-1 CASAKDRVDEQFF TGCGCCAGCGCCAAAGACAGGGTAGATGAGCAGTTCTTC
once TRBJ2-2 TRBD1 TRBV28 CASSKRSVGQGFRTGELFF TGTGCCAGCAGTAAAAGGTCCGTCGGACAGGGGTTTAGGACCGGGGAGCTGTTTTTT
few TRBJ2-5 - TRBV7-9 CASSLRDQETQYF TGTGCCAGCAGCTTACGGGATCAAGAGACCCAGTACTTC
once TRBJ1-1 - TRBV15 CATSRDTLNTEAFF TGTGCCACCAGCAGAGATACGCTGAACACTGAAGCTTTCTTT
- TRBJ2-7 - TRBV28 CASSLWQGGRYEQYF TGTGCCAGCAGTTTATGGCAGGGGGGACGGTACGAGCAGTACTTC